This T cell receptor (beta chain) comes out of a study of blood T cell repertoires in COVID-19 (dated by TCRdb to the early 2020s). General notes on the study: Collaborator samples came from the United States, Italy and Spain and covered acute and convalescent phases of COVID-19. The material from the prospective study consisted of cDNA or gDNA derived from T cells, B-cell-depleted T cells, or PBMCs. Deeply sampled blood TCRbeta repertoires from subjects exposed to, actively infected with, or recovered from COVID-19 were included in the dataset. A freely available public database, intended as a resource for researchers studying the immune response to SARS-CoV-2, is where the repertoires were released. The samples were drawn from two sources: the first 160 participants of the ongoing ImmuneRACE study, and approximately 1,300 subjects contributed by 6 global collaborators. Nearly every sample came with metadata listing a de-identified subject ID, COVID-19 status, age in years and sex. Where HLA class I and class II types were available, the types were taken from metadata supplied by the sample provider, not from assay-based typing.

From the cysteine through the phenylalanine, the CDR3 covers 16 amino acids. Here the CDR3 DNA is all that survives: 48 bases in frame from base 1. Reading the germline V gene (reference sequence) gives CDR1 MNHEY and CDR2 SMNVEV. Trimming leaves V shorter by 7 bases and J shorter by 2 bases, with the junction holding 6 bases beyond the gene matches. With respect to this clone: Its target antigen remains unknown. Per-base quality was not reported, and no clone a single base away is much larger than it.

What the study reported, not specific to this receptor: How much clinical and demographic metadata was included differed by source and by participant, and the metadata was provided uncurated.

Collaborating institutions collected whole blood in K2EDTA tubes following their own protocols. For TCRbeta analysis, collaborators shipped samples in one of three forms: frozen whole blood, isolated PBMCs, or DNA extracted from either of those sample types. The immunoSEQ Assay, a bias-controlled multiplex PCR, was used to amplify TCRbeta CDR3 regions from genomic DNA. Per the source publication's procedure: The number of nucleated cells in each sample was estimated from the amplification of reference gene primers within the assay. To quantify the absolute abundance of each unique TCRbeta CDR3 rearrangement, sequence reads were collapsed and filtered. Productive Simpson clonality was computed per sample as the square root of Simpson's diversity index over productive rearrangements. TCRdb stores this immuneACCESS table with in-frame sequences only. Part of the clones is absent; in the studies checked, under half of the shortfall reflects unresolved V genes, and no reason is known for the rest. From that table come the V and J calls and clone size; the DNA was used to work out D and trimming. This sample has over 13,000 clones in its table, and about nine tenths of those were observed once. The top ten hold more than 7% of the sample.

This TCR came from a human donor in a cohort sampled during active COVID-19. The chain was built from TRBV27 and TRBJ2-7; 15 of the junction bases match TRBD2. Input material: peripheral blood. DNA sequence: TGTGCCAGCAAAGATGGACTAGCGGGAGGGGCCTACGAGCAGTACTTC. The encoded protein is CASKDGLAGGAYEQYF.